These T cell receptor beta chains were read from a single sample in a study of early T cells in non-severe SARS-CoV-2 infection. TCRdb independently ran MiXCR on the 5' RACE reads; one entry per CDR3 protein. The sample consists of 63,000 or so distinct CDR3 sequences, around 10% of them appearing once. Sequenced material: whole blood, taken at baseline. Receptors were obtained from an adult who was a healthcare worker with PCR-confirmed SARS-CoV-2 infection or an uninfected control (not recorded which). The CDR3 runs from the conserved cysteine through the conserved F or W. The D gene is left open where the match is weak. Rows may omit the clone size; those that give it use once, few, many or a size class.

v_gene: TRBV6-2/TRBV6-3
j_gene: TRBJ2-1
abundance: few
d_gene: NA
CDR3nt: TGTGCCAGCAGTTACAGGCGGGCTAGCTCGGTCTTC
CDR3aa: CASSYRRASSVF

v_gene: TRBV5-6
j_gene: TRBJ2-7
abundance: many
d_gene: NA
CDR3nt: TGTGCCAGCAGCTTTTCCCGGGACTGGAGCTCCTACGAGCAGTACTTC
CDR3aa: CASSFSRDWSSYEQYF

v_gene: TRBV7-2
j_gene: TRBJ2-1
abundance: NA
d_gene: TRBD2
CDR3nt: TGTGCCAGCAGCTTGGAGGTCCTAGCGGGGCTCCACAATGAGCAGTTCTTC
CDR3aa: CASSLEVLAGLHNEQFF

v_gene: TRBV29-1
j_gene: TRBJ2-7
abundance: many
d_gene: NA
CDR3nt: TGCAGCGTGGCCTTCGACGGTCCCTACGAGCAGTACTTC
CDR3aa: CSVAFDGPYEQYF

v_gene: TRBV4-1
j_gene: TRBJ1-4
abundance: many
d_gene: NA
CDR3nt: TGCGCCAGCAGCCAAGAAGCGTCAGCAGCTACAACTAATGAAAAACTGTTTTTT
CDR3aa: CASSQEASAATTNEKLFF

v_gene: TRBV29-1
j_gene: TRBJ2-3
abundance: NA
d_gene: NA
CDR3nt: TGCAGCGTTGAAGTCCGAGAGGTCGGGCCCGATACGCAGTATTTT
CDR3aa: CSVEVREVGPDTQYF

v_gene: TRBV18
j_gene: TRBJ2-4
abundance: NA
d_gene: NA
CDR3nt: TGTGCCAGCTCAACCGGGAGCAAAAACATTCAGTACTTC
CDR3aa: CASSTGSKNIQYF

v_gene: TRBV6-2/TRBV6-3
j_gene: TRBJ2-1
abundance: many
d_gene: NA
CDR3nt: TGTGCCAGCTGCCCCCGAGGAGGGGTCTCCTACAATGAGCAGTTCTTC
CDR3aa: CASCPRGGVSYNEQFF

v_gene: TRBV12-3/TRBV12-4
j_gene: TRBJ1-6
abundance: NA
d_gene: TRBD1
CDR3nt: TGTGCCAGCAGTTGGGACAGCTATAATTCACCCCTCCACTTT
CDR3aa: CASSWDSYNSPLHF

v_gene: TRBV10-3
j_gene: TRBJ2-1
abundance: NA
d_gene: NA
CDR3nt: TGTGCCATCAGTGGAGGGGCAGTCGGCAATGAGCAGTTCTTC
CDR3aa: CAISGGAVGNEQFF

v_gene: TRBV11-2
j_gene: TRBJ1-2
abundance: NA
d_gene: NA
CDR3nt: TGTGCCAGCAGCTCTACGGACTATGGCTACACCTTC
CDR3aa: CASSSTDYGYTF

v_gene: TRBV19
j_gene: TRBJ1-5
abundance: many
d_gene: TRBD1
CDR3nt: TGTGCCAGCGACCCCGGGACAGGGGCGACTAGCAATCAGCCCCAGCATTTT
CDR3aa: CASDPGTGATSNQPQHF

v_gene: TRBV6-2/TRBV6-3
j_gene: TRBJ1-5
abundance: many
d_gene: NA
CDR3nt: TGTGCCAGCAGTTACTCCCGCAGGTTCAATCAGCCCCAGCATTTT
CDR3aa: CASSYSRRFNQPQHF

v_gene: TRBV2
j_gene: TRBJ2-7
abundance: NA
d_gene: NA
CDR3nt: TGTGCCAGCAGTGACGCTAGGATGGGGTACGAGCAGTACTTC
CDR3aa: CASSDARMGYEQYF

v_gene: TRBV12-3/TRBV12-4
j_gene: TRBJ2-1
abundance: NA
d_gene: TRBD1
CDR3nt: TGTGCCAGCAGTGGACAGGGTCAAGGCGATGAGCAGTTCTTC
CDR3aa: CASSGQGQGDEQFF

v_gene: TRBV12-3/TRBV12-4
j_gene: TRBJ2-2
abundance: many
d_gene: NA
CDR3nt: TGTGCCAGCTCCGGTAGGCAGGCCGCTTACACCGGGGAGCTGTTTTTT
CDR3aa: CASSGRQAAYTGELFF

v_gene: TRBV9
j_gene: TRBJ2-3
abundance: NA
d_gene: NA
CDR3nt: TGTGCCAGCAGCGCCTTAGCGTCTAGCACAGATACGCAGTATTTT
CDR3aa: CASSALASSTDTQYF

v_gene: TRBV6-4
j_gene: TRBJ2-5
abundance: few
d_gene: NA
CDR3nt: TGTGCCAGCAGAGACAACCGGGCCTTTGACGGCCAGTACTTC
CDR3aa: CASRDNRAFDGQYF

v_gene: TRBV18
j_gene: TRBJ1-4
abundance: NA
d_gene: NA
CDR3nt: TGTGCCAGCTCACCCCGGGACGGAAATGAAAAACTGTTTTTT
CDR3aa: CASSPRDGNEKLFF

v_gene: TRBV15
j_gene: TRBJ2-2
abundance: few
d_gene: TRBD2
CDR3nt: TGTGCCACCAGCACGCGACTAGCGGGGGGCACCGGGGAGCTGTTTTTT
CDR3aa: CATSTRLAGGTGELFF

v_gene: TRBV6-5
j_gene: TRBJ2-1
abundance: many
d_gene: TRBD2
CDR3nt: TGTGCCAGCCGGGGGGGTTTACGGGAGCAGTTCTTC
CDR3aa: CASRGGLREQFF

v_gene: TRBV7-9
j_gene: TRBJ1-1
abundance: NA
d_gene: NA
CDR3nt: TGTGTCAGCAGCGTGCCCCCTGAAGCTTTCTTT
CDR3aa: CVSSVPPEAFF

v_gene: TRBV28
j_gene: TRBJ2-2
abundance: few
d_gene: NA
CDR3nt: TGTGCCAGCAGTTTACGGCAGGTGAACACCGGGGAGCTGTTTTTT
CDR3aa: CASSLRQVNTGELFF

v_gene: TRBV7-2
j_gene: TRBJ2-7
abundance: NA
d_gene: TRBD2
CDR3nt: TGTGCCAGCAGGGATACTAGCGGGGGGGCCTACGAGCAGTACTTC
CDR3aa: CASRDTSGGAYEQYF

v_gene: TRBV6-2/TRBV6-3
j_gene: TRBJ2-3
abundance: NA
d_gene: TRBD2
CDR3nt: TGTGCCAGCAGAACGAGCCCTAGCGGGAGGGCCGGAGATACGCAGTATTTT
CDR3aa: CASRTSPSGRAGDTQYF

v_gene: TRBV10-3
j_gene: TRBJ2-1
abundance: NA
d_gene: TRBD2
CDR3nt: TGTGTCATCCTGAGCGGGGACCCTGGGAATGAGCAGTTCTTC
CDR3aa: CVILSGDPGNEQFF

v_gene: TRBV20-1
j_gene: TRBJ1-5
abundance: many
d_gene: TRBD1
CDR3nt: TGCAGTGCCTCGGGTCAGGGGGATTGGAGCAATCAGCCCCAGCATTTT
CDR3aa: CSASGQGDWSNQPQHF

v_gene: TRBV11-2
j_gene: TRBJ2-2
abundance: NA
d_gene: NA
CDR3nt: TGTGCCAGCAGCCCCGTCAGGGGTAGCACCGGGGAGCTGTTTTTT
CDR3aa: CASSPVRGSTGELFF

v_gene: TRBV21-1
j_gene: TRBJ2-5
abundance: NA
d_gene: NA
CDR3nt: TGTGCCAGCAGCTGTATGAGGGAGACCCAGTACTTC
CDR3aa: CASSCMRETQYF

v_gene: TRBV4-1
j_gene: TRBJ2-7
abundance: NA
d_gene: TRBD1
CDR3nt: TGCGCCAGCAGCCAAGTTGGGCCAGGACAGGGTTACGAGCAGTACTTC
CDR3aa: CASSQVGPGQGYEQYF

v_gene: TRBV19
j_gene: TRBJ2-5
abundance: few
d_gene: TRBD2
CDR3nt: TGTGCCAGTAGTATAGGCCCTGGACTAGCGGGAGGAGAGACCCAGTACTTC
CDR3aa: CASSIGPGLAGGETQYF

v_gene: TRBV11-2
j_gene: TRBJ2-1
abundance: NA
d_gene: NA
CDR3nt: TGTGCCAGCAGCTTGAGCGACGGGCGAAACAATGAGCAGTTCTTC
CDR3aa: CASSLSDGRNNEQFF